These T cell receptor beta chains were read from a single sample in a study of somatic mutations in cytotoxic T cells in rheumatoid arthritis. The repertoire was sequenced with immunoSEQ multiplex PCR; TCRdb's copy has only in-frame clones and lacks some. This sample has around 15,000 clones, with roughly 80% found just once. Sequencing input: CD8+ T cells sorted from blood. The receptors come from an adult with rheumatoid arthritis. CDR3s include the opening cysteine and the closing phenylalanine or tryptophan. The order of the fields is clone size, J gene, V gene, D gene, CDR3 DNA, CDR3 protein. D genes are given only for firm matches. Only part of the rows carry a size: once, few, many, or a class if the clone is expanded.

clone size: .
J gene: TRBJ2-1
V gene: TRBV9
D gene: TRBD2
CDR3 DNA: TGTGCCAGCAGCTCAGCGGGAAATGAGCAGTTCTTC
CDR3 protein: CASSSAGNEQFF

clone size: few
J gene: TRBJ1-4
V gene: TRBV14
D gene: TRBD1
CDR3 DNA: TGTGCCAGCAGCCATTATCAGGGGGTGAATGAAAAACTGTTTTTT
CDR3 protein: CASSHYQGVNEKLFF

clone size: .
J gene: TRBJ2-3
V gene: TRBV30
D gene: .
CDR3 DNA: TGTGCCTGGAGTTCCTTTTCGTCACAGGGCCCCACAGATACGCAGTATTTT
CDR3 protein: CAWSSFSSQGPTDTQYF

clone size: .
J gene: TRBJ1-1
V gene: TRBV5-6
D gene: .
CDR3 DNA: TGTGCCAGCAGCGCCCTCGGCAGGGGCCCTAACACTGAAGCTTTCTTT
CDR3 protein: CASSALGRGPNTEAFF

clone size: .
J gene: TRBJ2-3
V gene: TRBV6-4
D gene: TRBD2
CDR3 DNA: TGTGCCAGCAGTGAGACTAGCGGGGGAGCAGATACGCAGTATTTT
CDR3 protein: CASSETSGGADTQYF

clone size: .
J gene: TRBJ1-3
V gene: TRBV10-3
D gene: .
CDR3 DNA: TGTGCCATCAGTGAGTCGAACACCATATATTTT
CDR3 protein: CAISESNTIYF

clone size: .
J gene: TRBJ2-1
V gene: TRBV7-9
D gene: .
CDR3 DNA: TGTGCCAGCGGGCGCATCGGGACCCTCGGCGGTAATGAGCAGTTCTTC
CDR3 protein: CASGRIGTLGGNEQFF

clone size: .
J gene: TRBJ2-1
V gene: TRBV15
D gene: TRBD2
CDR3 DNA: TGTGCCACCAGCAGAGATCCAACTAGCGGGCGTAACAATGAGCAGTTCTTC
CDR3 protein: CATSRDPTSGRNNEQFF

clone size: .
J gene: TRBJ1-3
V gene: TRBV6-1
D gene: .
CDR3 DNA: TGTGCCAGCAGGGCCTTCGGAAACACCATATATTTT
CDR3 protein: CASRAFGNTIYF

clone size: .
J gene: TRBJ1-1
V gene: TRBV14
D gene: .
CDR3 DNA: TGTGCCAGCAGCGCCAGGGCGTTAAACACTGAAGCTTTCTTT
CDR3 protein: CASSARALNTEAFF

clone size: once
J gene: TRBJ1-2
V gene: TRBV27
D gene: .
CDR3 DNA: TGTGCCAGCAGCCGCACTGTTGGCTATGGCTACACCTTC
CDR3 protein: CASSRTVGYGYTF

clone size: .
J gene: TRBJ2-2
V gene: TRBV10-2
D gene: TRBD2
CDR3 DNA: TGCGCCAGCAGTCCCGGACTAGCGGGGGGATTGAACACCGGGGAGCTGTTTTTT
CDR3 protein: CASSPGLAGGLNTGELFF

clone size: .
J gene: TRBJ2-7
V gene: TRBV9
D gene: .
CDR3 DNA: TGTGCCAGCAGCGTTTTTACAGATGGCTCCTACGAGCAGTACTTC
CDR3 protein: CASSVFTDGSYEQYF

clone size: once
J gene: TRBJ2-3
V gene: TRBV7-3
D gene: .
CDR3 DNA: TGTGCCAGCAGCTATACTAGCACAGATACGCAGTATTTT
CDR3 protein: CASSYTSTDTQYF

clone size: medium-sized
J gene: TRBJ2-3
V gene: TRBV28
D gene: TRBD1
CDR3 DNA: TGTGCCAGCAGTCCCCGGACAGGGGACACAGATACGCAGTATTTT
CDR3 protein: CASSPRTGDTDTQYF

clone size: .
J gene: TRBJ2-2
V gene: TRBV6-6
D gene: .
CDR3 DNA: TGTGCCAGCAGTTACTCTACCACCGGGGAGCTGTTTTTT
CDR3 protein: CASSYSTTGELFF

clone size: .
J gene: TRBJ2-3
V gene: TRBV25-1
D gene: .
CDR3 DNA: TGTGCCAGCAGTGGTACCAGGGGGGAAAAGACAGATACGCAGTATTTT
CDR3 protein: CASSGTRGEKTDTQYF

clone size: .
J gene: TRBJ1-1
V gene: TRBV6-5
D gene: .
CDR3 DNA: TGTGCCAGCAGTTACGGGGGGGGTGAGATCTTT
CDR3 protein: CASSYGGGEIF

clone size: .
J gene: TRBJ2-3
V gene: TRBV11-1
D gene: .
CDR3 DNA: TGTGCCAGCAGGGGCCCCCAGGGAGATACGCAGTATTTT
CDR3 protein: CASRGPQGDTQYF

clone size: .
J gene: TRBJ1-4
V gene: TRBV6-5
D gene: .
CDR3 DNA: TGTGCCAGCAGTTACGTCTCTTTAGGGAAGAGCGAAAAACTGTTTTTT
CDR3 protein: CASSYVSLGKSEKLFF

clone size: .
J gene: TRBJ2-3
V gene: TRBV5-6
D gene: TRBD1
CDR3 DNA: TGTGCCAGCAGAAATGACAGGGGGCTGGGTACGCAGTATTTT
CDR3 protein: CASRNDRGLGTQYF

clone size: .
J gene: TRBJ2-1
V gene: TRBV5-6
D gene: TRBD1
CDR3 DNA: TGTGCCAGCAAACCAAGGGATACAGGGGGGTACGGTGAGCAGTTCTTC
CDR3 protein: CASKPRDTGGYGEQFF

clone size: .
J gene: TRBJ1-6
V gene: TRBV14
D gene: .
CDR3 DNA: TGTGCCAGCAGCCAATACTCGGGGCCCAGTTCACCCCTCCACTTT
CDR3 protein: CASSQYSGPSSPLHF

clone size: few
J gene: TRBJ1-6
V gene: TRBV9
D gene: .
CDR3 DNA: TGTGCCAGCAGCGCTACAGGGAATTCACCCCTCCACTTT
CDR3 protein: CASSATGNSPLHF

clone size: .
J gene: TRBJ1-2
V gene: TRBV18
D gene: .
CDR3 DNA: TGTGCCAGCTCACCAGTGAAGGAGGCTAACTATGGCTACACCTTC
CDR3 protein: CASSPVKEANYGYTF

clone size: .
J gene: TRBJ1-5
V gene: TRBV5-1
D gene: .
CDR3 DNA: TGCGCCAGCAGCTTGGAGGACAGCAGCAATCAGCCCCAGCATTTT
CDR3 protein: CASSLEDSSNQPQHF

clone size: .
J gene: TRBJ1-4
V gene: TRBV30
D gene: .
CDR3 DNA: TGTGCCTCAGGGAGAAATGAAAAACTGTTTTTT
CDR3 protein: CASGRNEKLFF

clone size: few
J gene: TRBJ1-2
V gene: TRBV4-1
D gene: .
CDR3 DNA: TGCGCCAGCAGCCAAGATCGGGGTAACTATGGCTACACCTTC
CDR3 protein: CASSQDRGNYGYTF

clone size: .
J gene: TRBJ2-1
V gene: TRBV25-1
D gene: .
CDR3 DNA: TGTGCCAGCAGCCCGGGGGGCCAGAATGAGCAGTTCTTC
CDR3 protein: CASSPGGQNEQFF

clone size: .
J gene: TRBJ2-2
V gene: TRBV7-9
D gene: .
CDR3 DNA: TGTGCCAGCAGCTTCAGCCAGGACTCCACCGGGGAGCTGTTTTTT
CDR3 protein: CASSFSQDSTGELFF

clone size: .
J gene: TRBJ1-1
V gene: TRBV9
D gene: .
CDR3 DNA: TGTGCCAGCAGCGTAGCTACGGGTCGGCCAGGCACTGAAGCTTTCTTT
CDR3 protein: CASSVATGRPGTEAFF

clone size: .
J gene: TRBJ1-6
V gene: TRBV28
D gene: .
CDR3 DNA: TGTGCCAGCAGGTTGGGGGGTCCGGTCTCTCCGCATTCACCCCTCCACTTT
CDR3 protein: CASRLGGPVSPHSPLHF

clone size: .
J gene: TRBJ1-6
V gene: TRBV6-6
D gene: .
CDR3 DNA: TGTGCCAGCAGTTATCAGGGCGAGAATTCACCCCTCCACTTT
CDR3 protein: CASSYQGENSPLHF

clone size: .
J gene: TRBJ2-7
V gene: TRBV4-1
D gene: TRBD1
CDR3 DNA: TGCGCCAGCAGCCAAGAATCTCCCGGGACAGACTACGAGCAGTACTTC
CDR3 protein: CASSQESPGTDYEQYF

clone size: few
J gene: TRBJ1-1
V gene: TRBV7-8
D gene: TRBD1
CDR3 DNA: TGTGCCAGCAGCTTACCCCAGGGGGCGTTGAAGAATGAAGCTTTCTTT
CDR3 protein: CASSLPQGALKNEAFF

clone size: .
J gene: TRBJ2-7
V gene: TRBV5-1
D gene: .
CDR3 DNA: TGCGCCAGCAGCGAGTGGGGGGACGAGCAGTACTTC
CDR3 protein: CASSEWGDEQYF

clone size: .
J gene: TRBJ2-2
V gene: TRBV5-6
D gene: .
CDR3 DNA: TGTGCCAGCAGCCCCCACTCTCACCGGGAGCTGTTTTTT
CDR3 protein: CASSPHSHRELFF

clone size: .
J gene: TRBJ2-2
V gene: TRBV11-2
D gene: TRBD2
CDR3 DNA: TGTGCCAGCAGCTTAGAGCGGGGCCTAGCGGGGGCTGAGAACACCGGGGAGCTGTTTTTT
CDR3 protein: CASSLERGLAGAENTGELFF

clone size: .
J gene: TRBJ1-4
V gene: TRBV27
D gene: .
CDR3 DNA: TGTGCCAGCAGTCCTTCCAGGGCAACTAATGAAAAACTGTTTTTT
CDR3 protein: CASSPSRATNEKLFF

clone size: .
J gene: TRBJ1-2
V gene: TRBV7-9
D gene: .
CDR3 DNA: TGTGCCAGCAGCTCCGCACCAGGGGACGGCTACACCTTC
CDR3 protein: CASSSAPGDGYTF

clone size: .
J gene: TRBJ1-2
V gene: TRBV5-8
D gene: .
CDR3 DNA: TGTGCCAGCAGCTTGTCCGTTGTGGCCCATGGCTACACCTTC
CDR3 protein: CASSLSVVAHGYTF

clone size: .
J gene: TRBJ2-1
V gene: TRBV6-1
D gene: TRBD2
CDR3 DNA: TGTGCCAGCAGTGAGGCTAGCGGGGGGGTCAATGAGCAGTTCTTC
CDR3 protein: CASSEASGGVNEQFF

clone size: .
J gene: TRBJ1-1
V gene: TRBV6-5
D gene: .
CDR3 DNA: TGTGCCAGCAGCCCTTCTATCGGATTCTTCACTGAAGCTTTCTTT
CDR3 protein: CASSPSIGFFTEAFF

clone size: .
J gene: TRBJ1-1
V gene: TRBV6-7
D gene: .
CDR3 DNA: TGTGCCAGCAGTGGAAGGACAGTCATGAACACTGAAGCTTTCTTT
CDR3 protein: CASSGRTVMNTEAFF

clone size: .
J gene: TRBJ1-1
V gene: TRBV30
D gene: .
CDR3 DNA: TGTGCCTGGAAGTTCCCCTCGACCAGAGTCACTGAAGCTTTCTTT
CDR3 protein: CAWKFPSTRVTEAFF

clone size: .
J gene: TRBJ1-6
V gene: TRBV7-9
D gene: .
CDR3 DNA: TGTGCCAGCAGCTTAGAGGGCAGTGGGGCGGTTTCACCCCTCCACTTT
CDR3 protein: CASSLEGSGAVSPLHF

clone size: .
J gene: TRBJ2-3
V gene: TRBV6-4
D gene: TRBD2
CDR3 DNA: TGTGCCAGCAGTGGAGTGGCGGGGGGCACAGATACGCAGTATTTT
CDR3 protein: CASSGVAGGTDTQYF

clone size: .
J gene: TRBJ1-1
V gene: TRBV5-6
D gene: .
CDR3 DNA: TGTGCCAGCAGCCGCCGACGGCGGGACACTGAAGCTTTCTTT
CDR3 protein: CASSRRRRDTEAFF